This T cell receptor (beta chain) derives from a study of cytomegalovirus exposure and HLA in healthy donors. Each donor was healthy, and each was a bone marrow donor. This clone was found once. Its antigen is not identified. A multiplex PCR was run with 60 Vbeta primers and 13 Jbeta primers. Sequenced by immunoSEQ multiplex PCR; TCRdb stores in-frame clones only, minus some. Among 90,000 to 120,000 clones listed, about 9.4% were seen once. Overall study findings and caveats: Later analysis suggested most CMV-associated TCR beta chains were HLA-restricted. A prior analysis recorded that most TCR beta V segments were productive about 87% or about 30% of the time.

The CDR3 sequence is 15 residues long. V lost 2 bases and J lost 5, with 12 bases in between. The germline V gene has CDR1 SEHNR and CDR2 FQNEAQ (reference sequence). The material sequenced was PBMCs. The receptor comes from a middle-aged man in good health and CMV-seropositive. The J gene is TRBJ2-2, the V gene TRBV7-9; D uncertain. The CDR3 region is CASSLSQGRTGELFF. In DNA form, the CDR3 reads TGTGCCAGCAGCTTAAGTCAAGGCAGGACCGGGGAGCTGTTTTTT.